Described below is a single TCR beta chain sequence and its context. This specimen comes from a study of T-cell reconstitution after alpha-beta-depleted transplantation in children. CDR3 size: 14 residues. Trimming took 0 bases from V and 4 from J, leaving 4 bases between them. The germline CDR1 and CDR2 sequences are MNHEY and SVGAGI. This sample's TCRbeta library carried unique molecular identifier barcodes. TCRdb redid the calling of the PCR reads with MiXCR, one entry per CDR3 protein. The sample consists of under 450,000 distinct CDR3 sequences, more than 10% of them appearing once. This clonotype was sampled from a human donor who donated a stem cell graft to a child with Fanconi anemia. The chain couples TRBV6-5 to TRBJ2-6; no clear D. Sequenced here: PBMCs, sampled from the stem cell graft. CDR3 sequence (DNA): TGTGCCAGCAGTTACTCGGGAGGGGCCAACGTCCTGACTTTC. Its translation: CASSYSGGANVLTF.